These T cell receptor beta chains were read from a single sample in a study of T-cell memory formation after mild COVID-19. TCRdb ran MiXCR on the 5' RACE reads and lists one entry per CDR3 protein. The repertoire holds roughly 340,000 distinct CDR3 sequences, with less than 20% as singletons. The sequenced material came from PBMCs or a T cell subset sorted from them (not recorded which). These receptor sequences come from a man between 18 and 29 years old who had mild COVID-19 (a few samples of this study predate the infection). Cell type and time point are not known. Each CDR3 is given with its conserved first and last residue. The order of the fields is clone size, J gene, D gene, V gene, CDR3 DNA, CDR3 protein. A D gene is named only where the DNA matches it firmly. Where a row states a size, it is once, few, many or the class of an expanded clone; other rows omit it.

NA TRBJ1-1 NA TRBV5-1 TGCGCCAGCAGCTTGGAGTCGGGGGGCGCTTTCTTT CASSLESGGAFF
NA TRBJ1-1 NA TRBV6-2/TRBV6-3 TGTGCCAGCAGTTACGAGGGCTACACTGAAGTTTTCTTT CASSYEGYTEVFF
few TRBJ2-3 TRBD2 TRBV2 TGTGCCAGCACCGAAGGTGACGGGGGGGTCGAAGATACGCAGTATTTT CASTEGDGGVEDTQYF
NA TRBJ2-5 TRBD1 TRBV4-1 TGCGCCAGCAGCATCGGACAGGGCCAGACCCAGTACTTC CASSIGQGQTQYF
NA TRBJ2-1 NA TRBV6-5 TGTGCCAGCAACCCAAGGTCCCAGGGAGATGAGCAGTTCTTC CASNPRSQGDEQFF
NA TRBJ2-5 TRBD1 TRBV4-3 TGCGCCAGCAGCGCAGCGACAGGGGGCTTGGAGACCCAGTACTTC CASSAATGGLETQYF
NA TRBJ1-1 TRBD1 TRBV5-1 TGCGCCAGCAGCCCAGGGGACAGGGTGAACACTGAAGCTTTCTTT CASSPGDRVNTEAFF
NA TRBJ1-4 TRBD1 TRBV4-3 TGCGCCAGCAGCCAAGAGAACTTGAGGGGGCTTAATGAAAAACTGTTTTTT CASSQENLRGLNEKLFF
few TRBJ1-2 NA TRBV12-3/TRBV12-4 TGTGCCAGCAGTCAAACGCCTGGGTCTGGCTACACCTTC CASSQTPGSGYTF
NA TRBJ2-7 NA TRBV6-2/TRBV6-3 TGTGCCAGCAGAGACAGGGAGCAGTACTTC CASRDREQYF
few TRBJ2-7 TRBD1 TRBV6-5 TGTGCCAGCCGACGGACAGGACACTACGAGCAGTACTTC CASRRTGHYEQYF
few TRBJ2-7 TRBD1 TRBV19 TGTGCCAGTAGTCTCCCGGGACAGAGGTACGAGCAGTACTTC CASSLPGQRYEQYF
NA TRBJ2-5 TRBD1 TRBV15 TGTGCCACCAGCAGAGGGACAGGGCGCGAGACCCAGTACTTC CATSRGTGRETQYF
NA TRBJ2-3 NA TRBV4-1 TGCGCCAGCAGCCAAGATGGACTCAGGAACACAGATACGCAGTATTTT CASSQDGLRNTDTQYF
NA TRBJ1-5 NA TRBV7-2 TGTGCCAGCAGCTTTGGACTGAACAATCAGCCCCAGCATTTT CASSFGLNNQPQHF